This T cell receptor (beta chain) came from a study of CD8+CD57+ T cells in acquired aplastic anemia. A remark on this clonotype: The antigen is not known. One junction end does not reproduce the germline sequence, and a read error may be involved.

Profiling that covered TCR beta VDJ and CDR3 relied on genomic DNA as its template. TCRdb reanalysed the reads using MiXCR and keeps one entry per CDR3 protein. The sample includes over 15,000 distinct CDR3 sequences, under 40% of them seen just once. CD8+CD57+ cell expansion had been shown by flow cytometry in patients chosen for sequencing. The CDR3 runs to 15 residues. Germline V gene sequence: CDR1 MNHNS, CDR2 SASEGT. Broader study findings: Lower diversity was found in CD8+CD57+ cells than in total CD4+ and CD8+ pools in patients. The study found no significant CD8+ Simpson's diversity difference between patients and controls.

The TCR originated in a human donor with aplastic anemia. Material: CD8+CD57+ T cells sorted from PBMCs. The subset was: bead-enriched CD8+CD57+ effector memory T cells from SAA patients. The chain recombines TRBV6-1 with TRBJ1-5, with 12 bases fitting TRBD1. The CDR3 loop is CAGSEAGQGAQPQHF. For the CDR3, the DNA is TGTGCCGGCAGTGAAGCGGGACAGGGGGCTCAGCCCCAGCATTTT.